This is a list of T cell receptor beta chains from one sample in a study of blood T cell repertoires in COVID-19. The repertoire was sequenced with immunoSEQ multiplex PCR; TCRdb's copy has only in-frame clones and lacks some. The sample has roughly 170,000 clones; approximately 87% are singletons. Sequenced input: peripheral blood. Every receptor here comes from a man in his 70s with active or convalescent COVID-19. CDR3s include the opening cysteine and the closing phenylalanine or tryptophan. The D gene is left open where the match is weak. Size values are once, few and many counts, or a class for expanded clones, and some rows have none.

j_gene,d_gene,abundance,v_gene,len,CDR3nt,CDR3aa
TRBJ2-1,.,.,TRBV5-1,16,TGCGCCAGCAGCCGCGAGTGGGGCAGCTCCTACAATGAGCAGTTCTTC,CASSREWGSSYNEQFF
TRBJ1-5,.,.,TRBV25-1,14,TGTGCCAGCAGTGGAACAGGCAATTTCCAGCCCCAGCATTTT,CASSGTGNFQPQHF
TRBJ2-5,TRBD1,few,TRBV2,12,TGTGCCAGCAGGGGGGACAGAGAGACCCAGTACTTC,CASRGDRETQYF
TRBJ2-1,TRBD1,.,TRBV24-1,15,TGTGCCACAGCTAGGACAGGGGGGCCCTACAATGAGCAGTTCTTC,CATARTGGPYNEQFF
TRBJ2-5,TRBD1,.,TRBV29-1,12,TGCAGCGCCCTGACAGGGGGAGAGACCCAGTACTTC,CSALTGGETQYF
TRBJ1-3,.,once,TRBV18,15,TGTGCCAGCTCACCGGGACACTCCTCTGGAAACACCATATATTTT,CASSPGHSSGNTIYF
TRBJ2-2,TRBD1,.,TRBV11-2,16,TGTGCCAGCAGCTTAAGGCAGACAGGGTATTCCGGGGAGCTGTTTTTT,CASSLRQTGYSGELFF
TRBJ1-4,.,.,TRBV7-9,12,TGTGCCAGCAGCTTATTTCGGGAAAAACTGTTTTTT,CASSLFREKLFF
TRBJ1-2,.,.,TRBV28,12,TGTGCCAGTGCAGGGGCGCCCAATGGCTACACCTTC,CASAGAPNGYTF
TRBJ2-2,TRBD2,.,TRBV4-3,17,TGCGCCAGCAGCCAATGGGCGGCGGGGGGCGGGACCGGGGAGCTGTTTTTT,CASSQWAAGGGTGELFF
TRBJ1-5,TRBD1,.,TRBV27,15,TGTGCCAGCAGTGACAGGGGAAAGACGCGGCAGCCCCAGCATTTT,CASSDRGKTRQPQHF
TRBJ2-7,TRBD2,.,TRBV5-4,15,TGTGCCAGCAGCCCCGGAGGGACTAGCGATCGCGAGCAGTACTTC,CASSPGGTSDREQYF
TRBJ1-1,TRBD1,.,TRBV7-6,15,TGTGCCAGCAGCTCACGACAGGGTTTGCACACTGAAGCTTTCTTT,CASSSRQGLHTEAFF
TRBJ2-1,TRBD1,.,TRBV11-2,17,TGTGCCAGCAGCTCGCCTTCGTCAGGGGGCTCCTACAATGAGCAGTTCTTC,CASSSPSSGGSYNEQFF
TRBJ2-3,.,.,TRBV11-3,12,TGTGCCAGCGGTACAGGGACCAGCACGCAGTATTTT,CASGTGTSTQYF
TRBJ2-1,TRBD1,.,TRBV6-4,16,TGTGCCAGCAGTGACTTACACCCGGACAGGGGCCATGAGCAGTTCTTC,CASSDLHPDRGHEQFF
TRBJ1-4,TRBD1,.,TRBV5-5,15,TGTGCCAGCAGCCCCTACACAGGGGGTAGTGAAAAACTGTTTTTT,CASSPYTGGSEKLFF
TRBJ2-7,.,.,TRBV5-1,13,TGCGCCAGCAGCCGGGGGGCCGGGTACGAGCAGTACTTC,CASSRGAGYEQYF
TRBJ1-1,.,.,TRBV7-3,14,TGTGCCAGCAGCAACGGACAGCCGAACACTGAAGCTTTCTTT,CASSNGQPNTEAFF
TRBJ2-1,.,.,TRBV7-2,15,TGTGCCAGCAGCTTAGCCGGACTCTCCTACAATGAGCAGTTCTTC,CASSLAGLSYNEQFF
TRBJ2-7,.,.,TRBV5-6,15,TGTGCCAGCAGCTTGGAGAGGTCCCGAGACAGCGAGCAGTACTTC,CASSLERSRDSEQYF
TRBJ1-5,TRBD1,.,TRBV19,13,TGTGCCAGTAGTGCGAGACAGGGTCAGCCCCAGCATTTT,CASSARQGQPQHF
TRBJ2-2,TRBD2,.,TRBV24-1,16,TGTGCCACCAGTCCTAGCGGGAGGGCGTTGACCGGGGAGCTGTTTTTT,CATSPSGRALTGELFF
TRBJ1-5,.,.,TRBV10-3,18,TGTGCCATCAGTCAGACAGGCCCCGGGGACACCCAACGTCAGCCCCAGCATTTT,CAISQTGPGDTQRQPQHF
TRBJ2-3,.,.,TRBV2,15,TGTGCCAGCAATGCCCGGGGTTCAGCCACAGATACGCAGTATTTT,CASNARGSATDTQYF
TRBJ1-5,.,.,TRBV7-2,16,TGTGCCAGCAGCCCGGGGGGGGGTTATAGCAATCAGCCCCAGCATTTT,CASSPGGGYSNQPQHF